The 14 T cell receptor beta chains in this list originate from one sample, sequenced in a study of cytomegalovirus exposure and HLA in healthy donors. Here immunoSEQ multiplex PCR was the method, and the copy in TCRdb shows in-frame clones only, minus some. The sample carries approximately 150,000 clones, 85% recorded once. Sequenced: PBMCs. These receptors were taken from a man younger than 45 in good health and CMV-seropositive.

The chain recombines TRBV2 with TRBJ2-2; the D gene is possibly TRBD1 (7 bases). CDR1 is SNHLY, CDR2 FYNNEI, per germline. The CDR3 totals 13 residues. With 8 bases removed from V and 4 bases from J, the gap between germline ends came to 11 bases. CDR3 sequence (DNA): TGTGCCAGCCAGGGGGGCGGCACCGGGGAGCTGTTTTTT. Translated, it gives CASQGGGTGELFF. Filled out from reference TRBV2 and TRBJ2-2, the complete variable domain reads EPEVTQTPSHQVTQMGQEVILRCVPISNHLYFYWYRQILGQKVEFLVSFYNNEISEKSEIFDDQFSVERPDGSNFTLKIRSTKLEDSAMYFCASQGGGTGELFFGEGSRLTVL.

V usage is TRBV7-2 and J usage is TRBJ2-2; D is ambiguous. CDR1 and CDR2 from the germline V gene are SGHTA and FQGNSA. V was pared by 1 base and J by 5 bases, with 5 bases between. There are 13 residues in the CDR3. CDR3 amino acids: CASSLDLTGELFF. The CDR3 coding sequence is TGTGCCAGCAGCTTAGATCTAACCGGGGAGCTGTTTTTT. Full variable domain (rest looked up from reference TRBV7-2 and TRBJ2-2): GAGVSQSPSNKVTEKGKDVELRCDPISGHTALYWYRQSLGQGLEFLIYFQGNSAPDKSGLPSDRFSAERTGGSVSTLTIQRTQQEDSAVYLCASSLDLTGELFFGEGSRLTVL.

V and J are TRBV5-1 and TRBJ2-5; 9 bases match TRBD2. There are 15 residues in the CDR3. V lost 0 bases to trimming and J lost 1 base; unmatched junction nucleotides: 1. Germline V gene data show CDR1 as SGHRS and CDR2 as YFSETQ. CDR3 amino acids: CASSLGGGAQETQYF. The DNA for the CDR3 is TGCGCCAGCAGCTTGGGCGGGGGGGCCCAAGAGACCCAGTACTTC.

This rearrangement joins TRBV7-6 to TRBJ2-2; 7 bases map to TRBD2. Germline values: CDR1 SGHVS, CDR2 FNYEAQ. This CDR3 spans 17 amino acids. V gave up 2 bases and J gave up 7 bases; unmatched junction bases: 13. The CDR3 DNA follows: TGTGCCAGCAGCTTAAGAGCGGGGCCACTGCCGGGCGGGGAGCTGTTTTTT. Amino acids: CASSLRAGPLPGGELFF.

The chain is built from TRBV6-5 and TRBJ2-1; tentative D call: TRBD2 (6 bases). Germline loops: CDR1 MNHEY, CDR2 SVGAGI. The CDR3 contains 15 residues. The V end was cut by 0 bases, the J end by 3 bases, with 9 bases between. The CDR3 sequence is CASSYSYGSYNEQFF. The CDR3 nucleotides read TGTGCCAGCAGTTACTCGTACGGGAGCTACAATGAGCAGTTCTTC.

The genes are TRBV29-1 and TRBJ1-1, with 7 bases lining up with TRBD1. In germline, CDR1 is SQVTM, CDR2 ANQGSEA. J was trimmed by 5 bases and V by 1 base; bases with no gene match: 16. The CDR3 extends over 17 amino acids. CDR3 amino acids: CSVEGDSGGGAWTEAFF. CDR3 DNA sequence: TGCAGCGTTGAAGGGGACAGTGGGGGTGGTGCCTGGACTGAAGCTTTCTTT. The variable domain in full, completed from reference TRBV29-1 and TRBJ1-1, reads SAVISQKPSRDICQRGTSLTIQCQVDSQVTMMFWYRQQPGQSLTLIATANQGSEATYESGFVIDKFPISRPNLTFSTLTVSNMSPEDSSIYLCSVEGDSGGGAWTEAFFGQGTRLTVV.

CDR3 amino acids: CATSSGRDRHYEQYF. In nucleotides, the CDR3 is TGTGCCACCAGCAGTGGACGTGACAGACACTACGAGCAGTACTTC. The chain has TRBV15 and TRBJ2-7, with a possible D match to TRBD1 (5 bases). V lost 3 bases, J lost 3 bases, and 15 bases lay in between. The CDR3 is 15 residues long. The germline V gene encodes CDR1 LNHNV and CDR2 YYDKDF (reference sequence).

This clone was seen only once. The rearrangement uses TRBV6-5 and TRBJ2-3; 7 bases are shared with TRBD2. In germline, CDR1 is MNHEY, CDR2 SVGAGI. The CDR3 contains 14 residues. Unmatched junction bases numbered 3, after V lost 4 bases and J lost 2 bases. The chain's CDR3 is CASSLRGITDTQYF. DNA for the CDR3: TGTGCCAGCAGTTTGCGGGGGATCACAGATACGCAGTATTTT.

The chain links TRBV6-7 to TRBJ2-7; 7 bases agree with TRBD1. TRBV6-7 is reported as an ORF; its role is uncertain. V lost 2 bases, J lost 6 bases, and 19 bases stayed unmatched. The CDR3 consists of 18 residues. The CDR3: CASSYTSSDRVRHSEQYF. The CDR3 DNA reads as TGTGCCAGCAGTTACACTTCCAGCGACAGGGTTCGTCACTCCGAGCAGTACTTC.

The CDR3 spells CASSLGGTQYF. In nucleotides, the CDR3 is TGTGCCAGCAGCTTAGGCGGGACCCAGTACTTC. The chain combines TRBV7-2 with TRBJ2-5; D call uncertain. The CDR3 covers 11 residues. The V gene's germline CDR1 is SGHTA and CDR2 FQGNSA. V lost 1 base, J lost 7 bases, and 4 bases lay in between.

The rearrangement joins TRBV19 to TRBJ2-2, with D possibly TRBD1 on 5 matching bases. This CDR3 comprises 15 residues. Germline values: CDR1 LNHDA, CDR2 SQIVND (reference sequence). V was clipped by 1 base and J by 4 bases, with 10 bases between them. The DNA for the CDR3 is TGTGCCAGTAGTATAGGGCCTAGGGGCACCGGGGAGCTGTTTTTT. This encodes CASSIGPRGTGELFF.

This chain connects TRBV20-1 to TRBJ1-2, with 10 bases identical to TRBD1. Germline V gene sequence: CDR1 DFQATT, CDR2 SNEGSKA (reference sequence). The CDR3 totals 11 residues. J gave up 12 bases and V 3 bases, and 4 bases lay outside the gene matches. CDR3 amino acids: CSASPGQGNTF. The CDR3 coding sequence is TGCAGTGCTAGCCCGGGACAGGGGAACACCTTC.

The CDR3 nucleotides are TGCAGTGCTAGGGCCTTTAATGAGCAGTTCTTC. As protein: CSARAFNEQFF. This chain joins TRBV20-1 and TRBJ2-1; D remains unclear. CDR1 DFQATT and CDR2 SNEGSKA come from the germline V gene (reference sequence). This CDR3 spans 11 amino acids. V was cut by 3 bases and J by 7 bases, with 7 bases left in between.

This sequence joins TRBV5-1 and TRBJ2-5, with 9 bases aligning to TRBD2. CDR3 length equals 13 residues. Germline lookup yields CDR1 SGHRS and CDR2 YFSETQ. Unmatched junction bases numbered 1, after V lost 4 bases and J lost 3 bases. CDR3 amino acids: CASSRTSEETQYF. In DNA, the CDR3 is TGCGCCAGCAGCCGGACTAGCGAAGAGACCCAGTACTTC. The whole variable domain, remainder taken from reference TRBV5-1 and TRBJ2-5, is KAGVTQTPRYLIKTRGQQVTLSCSPISGHRSVSWYQQTPGQGLQFLFEYFSETQRNKGNFPGRFSGRQFSNSRSEMNVSTLELGDSALYLCASSRTSEETQYFGPGTRLLVL.